This T cell receptor (beta chain) stems from a study of shared clonotypes between healthy human individuals. The V gene's germline CDR1 is SQVTM and CDR2 ANQGSEA. The CDR3 is made up of 13 amino acids. Trimming cost V 7 bases and J 3 bases, with 16 bases left between them. Naive CD8 cells lacked CD45RO, underwent positive selection for CCR7 and left out terminally differentiated effector memory CD45RA+ cells. Libraries were prepared by immunoSEQ multiplex PCR; TCRdb keeps only in-frame clonotypes and omits some of them. Counted here are millions of clones, about 95% occurring once; the ten biggest clones make up 0.9% to 1.4%.

This clonotype was sampled from a man between 18 and 29 years old in good health. The V gene is TRBV29-1, the J gene TRBJ2-7; D may match TRBD1 or TRBD2 (5 bases each). Sequenced material: naive CD8+ T cells sorted from blood. The CDR3 bases are TGCAGCGCCCGGACTGGGGCCGTCTACGAGCAGTACTTC. It translates to CSARTGAVYEQYF.